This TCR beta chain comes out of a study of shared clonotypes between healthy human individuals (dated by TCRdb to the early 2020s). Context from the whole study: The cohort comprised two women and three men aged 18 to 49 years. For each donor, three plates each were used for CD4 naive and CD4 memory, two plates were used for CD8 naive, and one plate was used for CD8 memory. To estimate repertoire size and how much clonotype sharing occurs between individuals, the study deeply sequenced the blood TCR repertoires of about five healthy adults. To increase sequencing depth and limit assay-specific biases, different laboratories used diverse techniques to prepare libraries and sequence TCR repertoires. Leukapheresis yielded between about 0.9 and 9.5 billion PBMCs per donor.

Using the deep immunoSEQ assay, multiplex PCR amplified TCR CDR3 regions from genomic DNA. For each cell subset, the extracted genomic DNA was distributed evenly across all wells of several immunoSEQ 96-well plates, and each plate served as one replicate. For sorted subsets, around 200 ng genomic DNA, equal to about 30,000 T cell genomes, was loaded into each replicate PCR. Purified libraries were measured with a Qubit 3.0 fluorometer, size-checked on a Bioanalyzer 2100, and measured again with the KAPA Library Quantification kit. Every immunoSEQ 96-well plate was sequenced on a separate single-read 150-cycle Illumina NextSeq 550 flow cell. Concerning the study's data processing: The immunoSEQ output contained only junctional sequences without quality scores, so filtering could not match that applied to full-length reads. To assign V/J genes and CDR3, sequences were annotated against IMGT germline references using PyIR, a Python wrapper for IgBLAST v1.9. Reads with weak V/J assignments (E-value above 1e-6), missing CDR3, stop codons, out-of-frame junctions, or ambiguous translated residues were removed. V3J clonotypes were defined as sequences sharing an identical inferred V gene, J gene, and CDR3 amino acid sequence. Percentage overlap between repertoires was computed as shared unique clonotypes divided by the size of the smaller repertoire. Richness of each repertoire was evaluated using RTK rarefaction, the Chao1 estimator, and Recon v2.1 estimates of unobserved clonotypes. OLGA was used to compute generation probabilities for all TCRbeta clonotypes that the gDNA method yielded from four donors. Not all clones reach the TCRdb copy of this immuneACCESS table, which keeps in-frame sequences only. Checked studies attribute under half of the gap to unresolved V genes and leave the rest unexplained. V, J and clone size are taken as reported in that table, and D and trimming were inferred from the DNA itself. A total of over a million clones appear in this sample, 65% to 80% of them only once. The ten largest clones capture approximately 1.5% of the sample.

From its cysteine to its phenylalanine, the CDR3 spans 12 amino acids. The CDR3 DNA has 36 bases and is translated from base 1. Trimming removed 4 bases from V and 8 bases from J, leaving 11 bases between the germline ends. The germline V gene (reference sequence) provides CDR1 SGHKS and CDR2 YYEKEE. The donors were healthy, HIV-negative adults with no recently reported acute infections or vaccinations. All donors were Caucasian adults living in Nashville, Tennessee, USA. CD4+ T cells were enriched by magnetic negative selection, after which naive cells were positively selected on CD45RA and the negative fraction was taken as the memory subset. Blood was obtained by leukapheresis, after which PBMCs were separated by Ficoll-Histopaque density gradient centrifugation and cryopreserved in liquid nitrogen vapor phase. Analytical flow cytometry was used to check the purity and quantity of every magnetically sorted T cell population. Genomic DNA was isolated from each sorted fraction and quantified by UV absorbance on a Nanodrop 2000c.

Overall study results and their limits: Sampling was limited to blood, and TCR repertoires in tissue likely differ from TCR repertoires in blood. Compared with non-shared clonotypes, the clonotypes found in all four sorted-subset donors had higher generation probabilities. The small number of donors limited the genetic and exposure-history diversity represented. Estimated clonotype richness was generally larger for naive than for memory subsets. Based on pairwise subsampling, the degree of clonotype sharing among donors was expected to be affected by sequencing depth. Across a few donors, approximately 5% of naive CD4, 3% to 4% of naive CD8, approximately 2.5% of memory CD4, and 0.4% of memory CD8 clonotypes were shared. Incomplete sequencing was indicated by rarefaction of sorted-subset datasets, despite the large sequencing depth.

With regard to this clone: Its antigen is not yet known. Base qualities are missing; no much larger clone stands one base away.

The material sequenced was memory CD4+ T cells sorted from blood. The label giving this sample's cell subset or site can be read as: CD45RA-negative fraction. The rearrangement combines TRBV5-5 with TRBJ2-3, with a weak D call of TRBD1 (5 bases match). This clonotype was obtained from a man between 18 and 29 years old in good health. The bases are TGTGCCAGCAGCCTTCCGCAGGGTACGCAGTATTTT. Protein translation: CASSLPQGTQYF. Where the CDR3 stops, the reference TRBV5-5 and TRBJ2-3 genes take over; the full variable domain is DAGVTQSPTHLIKTRGQQVTLRCSPISGHKSVSWYQQVLGQGPQFIFQYYEKEERGRGNFPDRFSARQFPNYSSELNVNALLLGDSALYLCASSLPQGTQYFGPGTRLTVL.